One T cell receptor (beta chain) is described in this entry. The specificity of this receptor is unknown. There are no base qualities to consult, and no much larger clone falls within one base. These data originate in a study of cytomegalovirus exposure and HLA in healthy donors (dated by TCRdb to between 2016 and 2019). In the study overall: An earlier analysis of 550 to 700 of the donors reported 250 to 300 Gb of sequence data and 100 million to 140 million unique TCR beta sequences from 150 million to 200 million T cells. Roughly 300 gigabases of sequencing data and 80 million or so unique TCR sequences were included in an early release covering roughly 600 HLA-typed donors. The genetic ancestry cluster associated with self-reported Caucasian donors included around four fifths of the 398 genotyped donors. The study was designed to test whether signatures of past pathogen exposure could be identified by cataloging public T cell receptors. The study used immunosequencing to profile the T cell repertoires of several hundred subjects and linked those repertoires to cytomegalovirus serostatus. Along with the approximately 650-subject first cohort, a separate validation cohort of some 130 different subjects was used. To predict cytomegalovirus infection status, the study brought together high-throughput TCR immunosequencing, statistical association of individual TCRs with disease status, and machine learning. A later analysis re-examined previously published TCR beta repertoires from several hundred donors and added high-resolution HLA genotyping to investigate patterns of TCR occurrence. In the later analysis, no new phenotypic data were used to find candidate immune exposures; instead, reliance was placed on TCR beta sequences and their occurrence across donors. In an earlier analysis of a few hundred of the donors, high-throughput TCR beta sequencing was used to judge whether each TCR beta V gene segment behaved as functional or pseudogenic. Donor age, sex, ethnicity and CMV serostatus were collected together with the repertoire data. In a later genetic analysis, genome-wide SNP genotypes for about 55% of the 666 donors were used, and that subset was treated as a discovery cohort. All discovery cohort repertoires had been generated on a single sequencing platform. HLA typing included class I and class II loci at four-digit resolution. The number of typed donors differed by locus: about 620-640 for A, B, C, DRB1 and DQB1; about 520 for DQA1; 606 for DPA1; and 400 to 480 for DPB1. A handful of DR-DQ haplotypes were handled as single units for association and clustering because linkage in the cohort was strong. Among about 410 genotyped donors of the cohort, an average of roughly 230,000 unique TCR beta nucleotide sequences was sequenced per donor, of which roughly 17% were non-productive. Study-level results and caveats: Some IMGT-functional V segments, including TRBV6-2 and TRBV6-3, could not be distinguished by the 87-base-pair reads and were therefore excluded. A cluster of highly shared sequence variants was judged likely to be a technical artifact of the sequencing pipeline. Three of the identified cytomegalovirus-associated TCR beta chains were confirmed in vitro to be specific for cytomegalovirus antigens. Linkage disequilibrium might explain the correlated functional status among segregating V segments, but an unknown experimental factor could not be excluded. The study listed approximately 150 TCR beta chains as associated with cytomegalovirus. The classifier was reported to diagnose cytomegalovirus status with high specificity and sensitivity in both the original cohort and the validation cohort. The only immune exposure information available for the cohort was CMV serostatus. Because some donors lacked HLA typing at each locus, the association tests relied only on the typed subset. Most TCR sequences were observed very rarely across donors, whereas some public TCRs were present in many individuals. Only TCR beta chains were sequenced in this cohort, and the absence of alpha or paired-chain data limited detectable features. When HLA alleles, especially DR and DQ, strongly co-occurred, attributing TCR associations to individual alleles was difficult. At a false discovery rate of 0.05, a later analysis linked some 17,000 TCR beta sequences to specific HLA alleles. An association between a missense DCLRE1C variant and V-gene and J-gene trimming of TCR beta chains was found in a later genetic analysis and replicated in an independent cohort. The presence/absence analyses assumed that sequencing depth was roughly uniform across donors, and that assumption may not be true. The earlier analysis of about 600 of the donors excluded seventeen rarely observed V segments, including chromosome 9 orphons, because counts were too low. In an earlier analysis of some 640 of the donors, most TCR beta V segments were observed in productive rearrangements about 90% or about 30% of the time, broadly matching IMGT annotations. A later analysis reported that several top co-occurrence clusters appeared linked to parvovirus B19, influenza, CMV and Epstein-Barr virus. A later genetic analysis reported fewer N-insertions in productive TCRs among donors in an Asian-associated ancestry cluster than the roughly 640-donor mean. A later analysis found that TCR association rates varied across HLA loci, with DRB1 alleles showing the most associated TCRs and HLA-C alleles the fewest. A further reported finding was that TCR beta sequences accurately predicted the HLA-A and HLA-B alleles for most subjects in the first cohort. In a later analysis, HLA-associated TCR beta chains were found to be more clonally expanded and to have lower generation probabilities than equally common non-associated chains. A later analysis found that most CMV-associated TCR beta chains appeared HLA-restricted, with HLA associations seemingly driven largely by CMV exposure. The authors suggested that the approach could potentially be extended to other disease states and immunological phenotypes.

The protocol used for the library was the immunoSEQ multiplex PCR assay. For the multiplex PCR, a mixture combining 60 forward primers for TCR Vbeta segments and 13 reverse primers for TCR Jbeta segments was used. Amplification of the CDR3 region of rearranged TCR beta genes was performed with a multiplex PCR assay on genomic DNA. On the Illumina HiSeq System, the amplified TCR beta libraries were sequenced as 87-base-pair reads. Under the source paper's analysis protocol: In a later analysis, around 80 million unique TCR beta chains were counted across the 650 to 700 repertoires, and roughly 11 million of these chains were shared by at least two donors. A nearest-neighbor algorithm error-corrected the raw reads and collapsed the reads into unique sequences, merging closely related sequences to remove PCR and sequencing errors. To assign V, D and J gene segments, CDR3 sequences were aligned to IMGT reference sequences. For a sequence to be retained, a match of at least six nucleotides was required to both a V gene segment and a J gene segment. A rearrangement was called productive if the CDR3 had no stop codons and remained in frame with V and J, and every other rearrangement was called non-productive. CDR3 was defined by IMGT convention, running from the second conserved V-encoded cysteine to the conserved J-encoded phenylalanine. The earlier analysis of 587 of the donors excluded any sequence lacking an unambiguous match to a single V gene segment. In an earlier analysis of around 590 of the donors, a V segment was called functional when productive rearrangements were above 56.7%, and segregating when the standard deviation between donors exceeded 5%. A statistical classification framework was built for diagnosing cytomegalovirus status from the catalog of TCR beta chain sequences. In a later analysis, V and J genes were assigned by comparing TCR nucleotide sequences against IMGT/GENE-DB human TR gene sequences. Using the TCRdist pipeline, a later analysis assigned CDR3 sequences along with most-parsimonious VDJ recombination scenarios. In a later analysis, every TCR beta chain was defined by the combination of its CDR3 amino acid sequence and its V-gene family, and reads without a unique V-gene family were dropped. To address suspected cross-contamination and a sequencing artifact, a later analysis removed under 600 highly shared, low-generation-probability nucleotide sequences. In a later analysis, a clonal expansion index was calculated for each public chain from normalized within-repertoire ranks of inferred template counts. A later analysis computed generation probabilities with a VDJ recombination model fitted to out-of-frame rearrangements, and checked the results against IGoR. In a later analysis, hypergeometric tests were used to score TCR-TCR, TCR-HLA and TCR-CMV co-occurrence, with a repertoire-size bias correction applied to TCR pairs. A later analysis estimated false discovery rates by permuting HLA or CMV assignments 20 times. In a later analysis, co-occurring TCRs were grouped using DBSCAN, and TCRdist sequence similarity was added for clustering within HLA-allele-positive subsets. For co-occurrence clustering, repertoires with fewer than 30,000 or more than 120,000 public chains were excluded, along with roughly 5 repertoires with anomalous nucleotide sharing. TCRdb holds this immuneACCESS table with in-frame rearrangements only. Some clones are missing; in checked studies, unresolved V genes explain under half, and the rest has no known cause. The DNA gave D and trimming, while V, J and clone size come from that table. In this sample the table shows around 300,000 clones, more than 55% of which occur a single time. 2% to 2.5% of the sample goes to the ten largest clones.

The cohort consisted of 600 to 750 healthy bone marrow donors. All cohort members were sampled while nominally healthy, although unrecorded immune exposures were likely present. The donor was CMV seronegative and belonged to the group of under 400 seronegative cohort members. A peripheral blood sample was provided by each donor, and peripheral blood mononuclear cells were used for TCR beta sequencing. Genomic DNA was extracted from the blood cell samples with the Qiagen DNeasy Blood Extraction Kit. The junction shows trimming of 5 bases on V and 5 bases on J, and the gene matches do not reach 17 bases of it. Reading from cysteine to phenylalanine, the CDR3 counts 18 amino acids. Just CDR3 DNA is preserved here, 54 bases in frame from base 1. According to the germline V gene (reference sequence), CDR1 reads SEHNR and CDR2 reads FQNEAQ.

This clonotype was sampled from a female donor in good health and CMV-seronegative. Sample: PBMCs. Recombination joined TRBV7-9 with TRBJ1-4; 7 central bases correspond to TRBD1. The CDR3 amino acid sequence is: CASSPAPSYRGPNEKLFF. The sequenced DNA: TGTGCCAGCAGCCCCGCCCCCTCTTACAGGGGACCGAATGAAAAACTGTTTTTT.